These T cell receptor beta chains were read from a single sample in a study of cytomegalovirus exposure and HLA in healthy donors. Profiled with immunoSEQ multiplex PCR; TCRdb holds only in-frame clones, not every one. The sample holds approximately 190,000 clones; under 70% are singletons and the top ten take about 2.5%. Sequencing used PBMCs. The receptors originated from a man between 40 and 49 years old in good health and CMV-seropositive. Both conserved end residues are part of each CDR3. D genes are given only for firm matches. The size field is filled for only some rows; it gives once, few, many or a size class.

CDR3 DNA | CDR3 protein | J gene | D gene | clone size | V gene
TGTGCCATCAGTGAGGGCAGGGGGCTTGGAAACACCATATATTTT | CAISEGRGLGNTIYF | TRBJ1-3 | TRBD1 | once | TRBV10-3
TGCGCCAGCAGCAAGGACGGACAGAATCAGCCCCAGCATTTT | CASSKDGQNQPQHF | TRBJ1-5 | . | . | TRBV5-1
TGTGCCAGCAGTGAGGGGCAGGGTCGAACCGGGGAGCTGTTTTTT | CASSEGQGRTGELFF | TRBJ2-2 | . | . | TRBV2
TGTGCCAGCAACGGACAGGAAAATGAAAAACTGTTTTTT | CASNGQENEKLFF | TRBJ1-4 | TRBD1 | . | TRBV2
TGTGCCAGCATAGCTAGCGGGCAATCCTACGAGCAGTACTTC | CASIASGQSYEQYF | TRBJ2-7 | TRBD2 | . | TRBV7-8
TGTGCCAGTAGTATACTACAGGGGGCAAGTGGCTACACCTTC | CASSILQGASGYTF | TRBJ1-2 | TRBD1 | few | TRBV19
TGTGCCAGCAGACAGGGCGGCTATGGCTACACCTTC | CASRQGGYGYTF | TRBJ1-2 | . | . | TRBV6-5
TGCGCCAGCAGCCAACCGACTATGAGCTCCTACAATGAGCAGTTCTTC | CASSQPTMSSYNEQFF | TRBJ2-1 | . | . | TRBV4-1
TGTGCCAGCAGTTTAACGGGACAGGGAGAGCCCCAGCATTTT | CASSLTGQGEPQHF | TRBJ1-5 | TRBD1 | . | TRBV28
TGTGCCAGCAGCTTAGGGGACAGGTTTAGTGAAAAACTGTTTTTT | CASSLGDRFSEKLFF | TRBJ1-4 | TRBD1 | . | TRBV7-8
TGCGCCAGCAGTATACGGGGGGCCCCTCGATTGAACACTGAAGCTTTCTTT | CASSIRGAPRLNTEAFF | TRBJ1-1 | . | . | TRBV10-2
TGTGCCAGCAGCCAACAGGGGGCGCGTGAGACCCAGTACTTC | CASSQQGARETQYF | TRBJ2-5 | TRBD1 | . | TRBV2
TGTGCCAGCAGCTCTTCATCCGAGGTCCCCTCACCCCTCCACTTT | CASSSSSEVPSPLHF | TRBJ1-6 | . | . | TRBV7-2
TGTGCCAGCAGTCTAGGGGGGGCTGGAAACACCATATATTTT | CASSLGGAGNTIYF | TRBJ1-3 | . | once | TRBV2
TGTGCCAGCAGCCCCGGGACAGGGGCGGACTATGGCTACACCTTC | CASSPGTGADYGYTF | TRBJ1-2 | TRBD1 | . | TRBV7-2
TGTGCCAGCTCTAGCGGGGGGCTCCAAGAGACCCAGTACTTC | CASSSGGLQETQYF | TRBJ2-5 | TRBD2 | few | TRBV7-9